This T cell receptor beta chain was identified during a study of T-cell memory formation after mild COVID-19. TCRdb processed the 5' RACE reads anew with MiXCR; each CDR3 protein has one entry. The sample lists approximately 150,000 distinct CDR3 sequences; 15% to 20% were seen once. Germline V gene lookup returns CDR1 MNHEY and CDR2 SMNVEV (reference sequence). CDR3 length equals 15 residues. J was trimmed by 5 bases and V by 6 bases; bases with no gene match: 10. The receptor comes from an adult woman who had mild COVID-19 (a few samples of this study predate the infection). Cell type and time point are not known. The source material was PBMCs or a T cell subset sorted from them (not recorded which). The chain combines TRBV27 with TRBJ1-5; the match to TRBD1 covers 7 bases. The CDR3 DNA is TGTGCCAGCAGAAGATCTCCGACAGGGTATCAGCCCCAGCATTTT. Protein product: CASRRSPTGYQPQHF.